This TCR beta chain was documented in a study of Graves' ophthalmopathy and Graves' hyperthyroidism listed by TCRdb under 2018. With respect to the entire study: Peripheral blood was collected at initial diagnosis, prior to any treatment. TCR beta repertoire signatures were used to distinguish Graves' ophthalmopathy from Graves' hyperthyroidism and to predict progression to ophthalmopathy. In total, some 140 blood samples were TCR-sequenced: approximately 40 ophthalmopathy, some 75 hyperthyroidism and approximately 17 hyperthyroidism-to-ophthalmopathy patients. To explore V-J signatures distinguishing ophthalmopathy from hyperthyroidism, a discovery set of about 99 patients (more than 40 ophthalmopathy, some 55 stable hyperthyroidism) was enrolled. The independent validation cohort included about 19 hyperthyroidism patients plus 17 patients who later progressed from hyperthyroidism to ophthalmopathy. In roughly six hyperthyroidism patients, the T-cell repertoires found in thyroid tissue were compared with those found in blood. Following sampling, methimazole starting at 30 mg daily was administered to hyperthyroidism patients, and high-dose intravenous methylprednisolone was administered to ophthalmopathy patients. The 75 to 100 discovery patients were divided at random into training and test sets in a 7:3 ratio. The paper's findings and limits, for the study overall: Most expanded thyroid clonotypes with frequency above 0.001 were also detected in blood, suggesting blood repertoires may reflect the thyroid immune response. Sample size was not predetermined statistically, and investigators were not blinded to group allocation. In cross-validation, the 13-signature model distinguished ophthalmopathy from stable hyperthyroidism with less than 90% sensitivity and 81% to 82% specificity, while in the test set the corresponding values were roughly 80% and 75%. In validation, the model predicted ophthalmopathy progression with roughly 68% sensitivity and less than 80% specificity; 12 predicted patients were CT-confirmed with GO in a median of about 7.1 months.

CDR1 and CDR2 are read off the germline V gene as SGHAT and FQNNGV. V trim: 0 bases; J trim: 2 bases; unmatched bases: 9. The CDR3 holds 17 amino acids from the cysteine to the phenylalanine. The read is trimmed to its CDR3 DNA, 51 bases read in frame from base 1. This clonotype was recorded at least ten times. What antigen it recognizes has not been identified. No base quality values were provided; no much bigger clone lies one nucleotide off. For repertoire sequencing, the TCR beta CDR3 regions were amplified from RNA transcripts. A first-round RT-PCR used HTBI primers with the Qiagen OneStep RT-PCR kit, followed by a second-round multiplex PCR, size selection and purification. Sequencing of the libraries was carried out on an Illumina HiSeq2000 in paired-end mode with 100 bp reads. Concerning the study's data processing: Reads were processed with SOAPnuke, discarding reads with adapters, uncalled bases, mean Phred below 15, or no exact constant-primer or identifier match. High-quality paired reads were merged with COPE v1.2.5. Unique nucleotide sequences were defined as clonotypes and aligned to IMGT TRB V, D and J references using MiTCR v1.1. The analysis was limited to V-J combinations with a frequency above 0.0001, which together covered approximately 99% of repertoires. For each V-J combination, a TCR clonal expansion and chaos score was defined as F50 clonal expansion divided by the chaos observed in the TCRdist matrix. Welch's t-statistics and random forest were used to narrow the features down to around twelve V-J combinations, which were then fed into a naive Bayes classifier. The similarity between thyroid and blood repertoires was quantified using the Morisita-Horn index. The public reads were quality trimmed at Q25 with fastp and then assembled into clones with MiXCR by TCRdb, keeping productive beta chains. Every distinct CDR3 protein forms one entry, paired with its most common genes and DNA. TCRdb's processing, not the authors', yielded these V and J calls. The sample table contains more than 150,000 distinct CDR3 sequences; only one count was recorded for 30% to 45% of them. The ten top clones hold under 7% of the sample.

Ophthalmopathy patients were characterized by moderately to severely active disease, a Clinical Activity Score of at least 3, a NOSPECS grade of at least 4, and a disease duration under 3 months. Patients were excluded if they had other autoimmune diseases, uncontrolled infections, pregnancy or lactation. Clinical symptoms, serum thyroxine, TRAb, thyroid ultrasound and orbital computed tomography formed the basis of the diagnosis. Using Ficoll-Paque density gradient centrifugation, PBMCs were isolated from 8.5 to 10 ml of fresh peripheral blood. Total RNA was extracted using Trizol reagent, and RNA quality was checked on an Agilent 2100 Bioanalyzer.

The sequence derives from a woman between 40 and 50 years old with Graves' ophthalmopathy. Donor details come from another sample of the same person, matched by shared clones. Sequenced sample: peripheral blood. The chain couples TRBV11-2 to TRBJ2-7, and 8 bases in between align with TRBD2. The sequence in DNA is TGTGCCAGCAGCTTAGATGTCTTCGGGACTAGTCCCTACGAGCAGTACTTC. The encoded protein is CASSLDVFGTSPYEQYF. The full variable domain, completed from the reference TRBV11-2 and TRBJ2-7 proteins outside the CDR3, reads EAGVAQSPRYKIIEKRQSVAFWCNPISGHATLYWYQQILGQGPKLLIQFQNNGVVDDSQLPKDRFSAERLKGVDSTLKIQPAKLEDSAVYLCASSLDVFGTSPYEQYFGPGTRLTVT.